A selection of T cell receptor beta chains follows, all from one sample in a study of T cells in Graves' hyperthyroidism and ophthalmopathy. Each CDR3 protein is one row after TCRdb ran MiXCR on the multiplex PCR reads. The sample contains fewer than 350,000 distinct CDR3 sequences, 15% to 20% of which appear only once. Sequencing was performed on blood. The receptors originated from a woman aged 35 to 49 with Graves' ophthalmopathy. Both conserved end residues are part of each CDR3. Each record gives: J gene, V gene, clone size, D gene, CDR3 length, CDR3 protein, CDR3 DNA. The D gene is left open where the match is weak. Where a row states a size, it is once, few, many or the class of an expanded clone; other rows omit it.

TRBJ1-1	TRBV5-6	.	.	12	CASSFLVSEAFF	TGTGCCAGCAGCTTTTTAGTAAGTGAAGCTTTCTTT
TRBJ2-2	TRBV11-2	many	TRBD2	17	CASSPHLADMNTGELFF	TGTGCCAGCAGCCCTCACCTAGCGGATATGAACACCGGGGAGCTGTTTTTT
TRBJ1-1	TRBV5-5	many	.	13	CASSLVGPTEAFF	TGTGCCAGCAGCTTGGTGGGTCCTACTGAAGCTTTCTTT
TRBJ2-7	TRBV27	.	TRBD2	15	CASSRRLAGSYEQYF	TGTGCCAGCAGCCGCCGACTAGCGGGATCCTACGAGCAGTACTTC
TRBJ1-5	TRBV28	many	.	14	CASTDTGYNQPQHF	TGTGCCAGCACCGACACAGGGTACAATCAGCCCCAGCATTTT
TRBJ1-6	TRBV6-2/TRBV6-3	many	.	11	CASSRGSPLHF	TGTGCCAGCAGTCGCGGGTCACCCCTCCACTTT
TRBJ2-7	TRBV6-1	many	TRBD1	15	CASTGTGRGAYEQYF	TGTGCCAGCACCGGGACAGGGCGTGGTGCCTACGAGCAGTACTTC
TRBJ2-2	TRBV4-2	many	.	14	CASSQGGDVGELFF	TGTGCCAGCAGCCAAGGTGGCGATGTCGGGGAGCTGTTTTTT
TRBJ1-2	TRBV29-1	many	TRBD1	16	CSVASYTGGGDYGYTF	TGCAGCGTTGCATCATACACAGGGGGAGGTGACTATGGCTACACCTTC
TRBJ2-7	TRBV29-1	few	.	12	CSVEDTRYEQYF	TGCAGCGTTGAAGATACAAGGTACGAGCAGTACTTC
TRBJ1-3	TRBV29-1	many	.	14	CSVREPNSGNTIYF	TGCAGCGTTCGGGAGCCGAACTCTGGAAACACCATATATTTT
TRBJ2-2	TRBV11-2	many	.	16	CASSFFGTVNTGELFF	TGTGCCAGCAGCTTCTTCGGGACCGTGAACACCGGGGAGCTGTTTTTT
TRBJ2-7	TRBV30	few	TRBD1	14	CAWSGTGAIYEQYF	TGTGCCTGGAGCGGGACAGGGGCCATCTACGAGCAGTACTTC
TRBJ2-5	TRBV4-1	many	.	17	CASSQGKVSPYQETQYF	TGCGCCAGCAGCCAAGGGAAGGTTAGTCCGTACCAAGAGACCCAGTACTTC
TRBJ2-5	TRBV6-5	many	TRBD2	16	CASSPEDGAGAKTQYF	TGTGCCAGCAGTCCCGAGGATGGAGCGGGAGCTAAGACCCAGTACTTC
TRBJ2-5	TRBV27	many	.	13	CASSLTWQETQYF	TGTGCCAGCAGTTTAACGTGGCAAGAGACCCAGTACTTC
TRBJ1-1	TRBV4-1	few	.	14	CASSQEEGGTEAFF	TGCGCCAGCAGCCAAGAGGAGGGAGGCACTGAAGCTTTCTTT
TRBJ2-6	TRBV30	few	.	13	CAWSPNGANVLTF	TGTGCCTGGAGTCCCAATGGGGCCAACGTCCTGACTTTC
TRBJ1-6	TRBV5-1	many	TRBD1	17	CASSLIPLQGTGSPLHF	TGCGCCAGCAGCTTGATCCCACTACAGGGGACAGGTTCACCCCTCCACTTT
TRBJ2-7	TRBV12-3/TRBV12-4	.	TRBD1	16	CASSLGTGGSSYEQYF	TGTGCCAGCAGTCTCGGGACAGGGGGAAGCTCCTACGAGCAGTACTTC
TRBJ1-2	TRBV6-1	.	.	16	CASSEFYRIANYGYTF	TGTGCCAGCAGTGAATTTTACAGAATCGCTAACTATGGCTACACCTTC
TRBJ2-5	TRBV28	.	.	16	CASSLAFSAGIETQYF	TGTGCCAGCAGTTTAGCTTTCAGTGCAGGGATCGAGACCCAGTACTTC
TRBJ2-2	TRBV10-1	many	TRBD2	15	CASSNGLAGAGELFF	TGCGCCAGCAGCAACGGACTAGCGGGAGCCGGGGAGCTGTTTTTT
TRBJ2-5	TRBV29-1	many	TRBD1	12	CSAGTGAETQYF	TGCAGCGCAGGGACAGGGGCAGAGACCCAGTACTTC
TRBJ1-1	TRBV12-3/TRBV12-4	many	.	13	CASRTTAETEAFF	TGTGCCAGCAGAACGACAGCGGAGACTGAAGCTTTCTTT
TRBJ1-2	TRBV6-2/TRBV6-3	many	.	13	CASSYGGYESYTF	TGTGCCAGCAGTTACGGGGGTTATGAGTCATACACCTTC
TRBJ2-7	TRBV10-3	many	.	17	CAISGVGVVEPGYEQYF	TGTGCCATCAGTGGGGTGGGAGTCGTGGAACCGGGCTACGAGCAGTACTTC
TRBJ1-2	TRBV2	many	.	15	CASSEASVGYYGYTF	TGTGCCAGCAGTGAAGCCTCGGTAGGGTACTATGGCTACACCTTC
TRBJ1-5	TRBV6-1	.	TRBD1	12	CASRTGDQPQHF	TGTGCCAGCAGAACAGGGGATCAGCCCCAGCATTTT
TRBJ1-2	TRBV6-1	many	.	11	CASSEGPTGTF	TGTGCCAGCAGTGAAGGGCCTACAGGCACCTTC
TRBJ2-5	TRBV6-2/TRBV6-3	.	.	15	CASTKRSGIRETQYF	TGTGCCAGCACCAAGCGCTCCGGTATCCGAGAGACCCAGTACTTC
TRBJ1-6	TRBV2	many	.	15	CASSEGRAPNSPLHF	TGTGCCAGCAGTGAAGGACGAGCCCCAAATTCACCCCTCCACTTT
TRBJ1-5	TRBV24-1	many	.	14	CATSEHRVGQPQHF	TGTGCCACCAGTGAGCACAGGGTAGGACAGCCCCAGCATTTT
TRBJ2-7	TRBV20-1	few	TRBD2	15	CSANPLTSGTYEQYF	TGCAGTGCTAATCCGCTTACTAGCGGGACCTACGAGCAGTACTTC
TRBJ2-7	TRBV7-2	many	TRBD1	15	CASSLRQGPSYEQYF	TGTGCCAGCAGCCTCAGACAGGGTCCCTCCTACGAGCAGTACTTC
TRBJ1-1	TRBV11-3	many	.	12	CASSFATGKAFF	TGTGCCAGCAGCTTCGCGACAGGAAAAGCTTTCTTT
TRBJ2-7	TRBV28	.	.	14	CASRVGGRDYEQYF	TGTGCCAGCCGCGTCGGGGGCAGGGATTACGAGCAGTACTTC
TRBJ2-7	TRBV30	many	TRBD1	13	CAWSQGGAHEQYF	TGTGCCTGGAGTCAAGGGGGCGCTCACGAGCAGTACTTC
TRBJ2-7	TRBV3-1	many	TRBD2	15	CASSPAPSGSYEQYF	TGTGCCAGCAGCCCAGCCCCTAGCGGCTCCTACGAGCAGTACTTC
TRBJ2-2	TRBV4-3	many	.	13	CASSLITGGELFF	TGCGCCAGCAGCCTTATAACGGGCGGGGAGCTGTTTTTT
TRBJ2-7	TRBV6-2/TRBV6-3	.	.	14	CASSYLISTYEQYF	TGTGCCAGCAGTTACCTCATCAGTACCTACGAGCAGTACTTC
TRBJ2-7	TRBV28	many	TRBD1	14	CASRGQGTAYEQYF	TGTGCCAGCAGGGGACAGGGTACTGCCTACGAGCAGTACTTC
TRBJ2-7	TRBV20-1	.	.	13	CSASTDTPYEQYF	TGCAGTGCTAGCACGGACACTCCCTACGAGCAGTACTTC
TRBJ1-5	TRBV30	.	.	13	CAWSVRADQPQHF	TGTGCCTGGAGTGTACGGGCCGATCAGCCCCAGCATTTT
TRBJ2-7	TRBV6-1	many	TRBD1	14	CASSEGDRSYEQYF	TGTGCCAGCAGTGAAGGGGACAGGAGTTACGAGCAGTACTTC
TRBJ1-1	TRBV12-3/TRBV12-4	many	TRBD1	14	CASSFGQANTEAFF	TGTGCCAGCAGTTTCGGACAGGCAAACACTGAAGCTTTCTTT
TRBJ2-2	TRBV11-2	few	.	16	CASSLVGVLNTGELFF	TGTGCCAGCAGCTTAGTGGGAGTGTTGAACACCGGGGAGCTGTTTTTT
TRBJ2-7	TRBV10-2	many	.	14	CASSPGRPAYEQYF	TGCGCCAGCAGTCCGGGACGGCCGGCCTACGAGCAGTACTTC
TRBJ1-1	TRBV10-3	.	TRBD1	14	CAISGTGGWTEAFF	TGTGCCATCAGCGGGACAGGGGGTTGGACTGAAGCTTTCTTT
TRBJ1-6	TRBV6-1	.	TRBD1	14	CASRDRGRNSPLHF	TGTGCCAGCAGGGACAGGGGCAGGAATTCACCCCTCCACTTT
TRBJ1-3	TRBV4-3	few	.	15	CASSQDWVVSNTIYF	TGCGCCAGCAGCCAAGATTGGGTCGTGAGTAACACCATATATTTT
TRBJ1-1	TRBV5-1	many	.	13	CASSLDGMVAAFF	TGCGCCAGCAGCTTGGACGGGATGGTTGCGGCTTTCTTT
TRBJ2-5	TRBV24-1	many	.	13	CATSERGTKTQYF	TGTGCCACCAGTGAGAGGGGCACGAAGACCCAGTACTTC
TRBJ2-4	TRBV20-1	many	.	13	CSAGGEDGNIQYF	TGCAGTGCTGGCGGGGAGGACGGAAACATTCAGTACTTC
TRBJ2-2	TRBV6-2/TRBV6-3	many	.	16	CASSFGGPANTGELFF	TGTGCCAGCAGTTTTGGCGGCCCAGCGAACACCGGGGAGCTGTTTTTT
TRBJ2-5	TRBV3-1	many	.	15	CASSRMSGSLETQYF	TGTGCCAGCAGTCGTATGTCCGGGAGTCTCGAGACCCAGTACTTC
TRBJ2-7	TRBV27	many	TRBD1	17	CASSPTGTGTRADEQYF	TGTGCCAGCAGTCCAACCGGGACAGGGACGAGGGCGGATGAGCAGTACTTC